This entry features one T cell receptor beta chain sequence. Its antigen is still unknown. Base-call qualities are not available, and no considerably larger clone is one nucleotide away. The cohort consisted of 666 healthy bone marrow donors. All cohort members were sampled while nominally healthy, although unrecorded immune exposures were likely present. The donor tested CMV seronegative and was one of the 352 seronegative cohort members. A peripheral blood sample was provided by each donor, and peripheral blood mononuclear cells were used for TCR beta sequencing. Genomic DNA extraction from the blood cell samples was performed with the Qiagen DNeasy Blood Extraction Kit. This sample was taken from a study of cytomegalovirus exposure and HLA in healthy donors (dated by TCRdb to about 2017). For context, the study as a whole: An earlier analysis of some 620 of the donors reported about 260 Gb of sequence data and roughly 120 million unique TCR beta sequences obtained from around 190 million T cells. In a later analysis, previously published TCR beta repertoires from more than 500 donors were re-analyzed and high-resolution HLA genotyping was added so that TCR occurrence patterns could be studied. The genetic ancestry cluster associated with self-reported Caucasian donors included 81% of the 300 to 400 genotyped donors. Genome-wide SNP genotypes for about three fifths of the roughly 670 donors were used in a later genetic analysis, which treated that subset as a discovery cohort. Donor age, sex, ethnicity and CMV serostatus were compiled together with the repertoire data. Every repertoire in the discovery cohort had been generated on one and the same sequencing platform. The study used immunosequencing to profile the T cell repertoires of around 600 subjects and linked those repertoires to cytomegalovirus serostatus. Typing coverage differed by locus: A, B, C, DRB1 and DQB1 were typed in about 620-630 donors, DQA1 in about 500, DPA1 in 600 to 610, and DPB1 in just under 490. An earlier analysis of nearly 600 of the donors applied high-throughput TCR beta sequencing to assess whether each TCR beta V gene segment acted as functional or pseudogenic. Five DR-DQ haplotypes were treated as single units for association and clustering because of strong linkage in the cohort. To predict cytomegalovirus infection status, the study brought together high-throughput TCR immunosequencing, statistical association of individual TCRs with disease status, and machine learning. Across 398 genotyped donors of the cohort, an average of about 220,000 unique TCR beta nucleotide sequences per donor were sequenced, and around 19% of those sequences were non-productive. The aim of the study was to test whether cataloging public T cell receptors could identify signatures of past pathogen exposure. An early release covering roughly 640 HLA-typed donors comprised roughly 300 gigabases of sequencing data and roughly 86 million unique TCR sequences. HLA typing included class I and class II loci at four-digit resolution. The later analysis used no new phenotypic data to find candidate immune exposures, relying instead on TCR beta sequences and their occurrence across donors. Besides the first cohort of around 700 subjects, a separate validation cohort made up of roughly 120 different subjects was used.

Study-wide findings and limitations: Correlated functional status among segregating V segments might reflect linkage disequilibrium, but an unknown experimental factor could not be ruled out. According to the authors, the approach could potentially be generalized to other disease states and immunological phenotypes. According to a later analysis, parvovirus B19, influenza, CMV and Epstein-Barr virus appeared linked to several top co-occurrence clusters. In a later analysis, most CMV-associated TCR beta chains were found to appear HLA-restricted, with HLA associations seemingly driven largely by CMV exposure. Compared with the approximately 670-donor mean, donors in an Asian-associated ancestry cluster had fewer N-insertions in productive TCRs, according to a later genetic analysis. The sequencing pipeline was judged likely to have produced a cluster of highly shared sequence variants as a technical artifact. At a false discovery rate of 0.05, a later analysis linked around 15,000 TCR beta sequences to specific HLA alleles. A few of the identified cytomegalovirus-associated TCR beta chains were confirmed in vitro to be specific for cytomegalovirus antigens. While some public TCRs were present in many individuals, most TCR sequences turned up only very rarely across donors. Only TCR beta chains were sequenced in this cohort, and the absence of alpha or paired-chain data limited detectable features. In a later genetic analysis, a missense DCLRE1C variant was associated with V-gene and J-gene trimming of TCR beta chains, and the association was replicated in an independent cohort. The only immune exposure information available for the cohort was CMV serostatus. Cytomegalovirus status was reported to be diagnosed by the classifier with high specificity and sensitivity in both the original and validation cohorts. Because counts were too low, under 20 rarely observed V segments, including chromosome 9 orphons, were left out of the earlier analysis of 587 of the donors. Roughly uniform sequencing depth across donors was assumed in presence/absence analyses, although this assumption may not hold. A further reported finding was that TCR beta sequences accurately predicted the HLA-A and HLA-B alleles for most subjects in the first cohort. The study gave a list of about 160 TCR beta chains associated with cytomegalovirus. When HLA alleles, especially DR and DQ, strongly co-occurred, attributing TCR associations to individual alleles was difficult. In a later analysis, HLA-associated TCR beta chains showed more clonal expansion and lower generation probabilities than non-associated chains that were equally common. According to a later analysis, TCR association rates differed among HLA loci, with DRB1 alleles showing the most associated TCRs and HLA-C alleles showing the fewest. An earlier analysis of some 560 of the donors showed that most TCR beta V segments appeared in productive rearrangements either about 87% or about 30% of the time, which broadly matched IMGT annotations. Because HLA typing was missing for some donors at each locus, association tests included only the typed subset. Because the 87-base-pair reads could not distinguish some IMGT-functional V segments, including TRBV6-2 and TRBV6-3, those segments were excluded.

Libraries were constructed by the immunoSEQ multiplex PCR assay. For the multiplex PCR, a mixture combining 60 forward primers for TCR Vbeta segments and 13 reverse primers for TCR Jbeta segments was used. The CDR3 region of rearranged TCR beta genes was amplified from genomic DNA by a multiplex PCR assay. Amplified TCR beta libraries were sequenced as 87-base-pair reads on the Illumina HiSeq System. The original pipeline was this. A later analysis tallied 75 million to 95 million unique TCR beta chains across the 700 or so repertoires, and around 9.9 million of those chains were shared by two or more donors. Raw reads were error-corrected and collapsed into unique sequences with a nearest-neighbor algorithm that merged closely related sequences to remove PCR and sequencing errors. V, D and J gene segments were assigned by aligning CDR3 sequences to IMGT reference sequences. Each retained sequence needed at least a six-nucleotide match to both a V gene segment and a J gene segment. Rearrangements were classified as productive when the CDR3 lacked stop codons and remained in frame with V and J, and all other rearrangements were classified as non-productive. Following IMGT convention, CDR3 was defined as the stretch from the second conserved V-encoded cysteine up to the conserved J-encoded phenylalanine. The earlier analysis of 550 to 650 of the donors excluded any sequence lacking an unambiguous match to a single V gene segment. In an earlier analysis of approximately 550 of the donors, V segments were called functional above 56.7% productive rearrangements and were called segregating when the between-donor standard deviation exceeded 5%. To diagnose cytomegalovirus status from the catalog of TCR beta chain sequences, a statistical classification framework was built. In a later analysis, V and J genes were assigned by comparing TCR nucleotide sequences against IMGT/GENE-DB human TR gene sequences. Using the TCRdist pipeline, a later analysis assigned CDR3 sequences along with most-parsimonious VDJ recombination scenarios. In a later analysis, each TCR beta chain was defined by its CDR3 amino acid sequence together with its V-gene family, and reads without a unique V-gene family were excluded. A later analysis removed 600 or so highly shared, low-generation-probability nucleotide sequences to deal with suspected cross-contamination and a sequencing artifact. In a later analysis, a clonal expansion index for each public chain was calculated from normalized within-repertoire ranks of inferred template counts. Generation probabilities in a later analysis came from a VDJ recombination model fitted to out-of-frame rearrangements, and those results were checked against IGoR. A later analysis scored TCR-TCR, TCR-HLA and TCR-CMV co-occurrence with hypergeometric tests, applying a repertoire-size bias correction to TCR pairs. A later analysis estimated false discovery rates by permuting HLA or CMV assignments 20 times. In a later analysis, co-occurring TCRs were grouped using DBSCAN, with TCRdist sequence similarity added in when clustering inside HLA-allele-positive subsets. Repertoires with fewer than 30,000 or more than 120,000 public chains, plus five repertoires with anomalous nucleotide sharing, were excluded from co-occurrence clustering. Held by TCRdb, this immuneACCESS table contains in-frame sequences only and omits some clones. Under half of the omission traces to an unresolved V gene where checked; the cause of the rest is unknown. V and J calls plus clone size are reproduced from that table; the DNA served to infer D and trimming. Recorded for this sample are about 190,000 clones; around 80% of them occurred a single time. Of the sample, approximately 1.8% is held by the ten largest clones.

V has 4 bases trimmed and J has 2 bases trimmed; junction bases matching no gene number 7. CDR1 and CDR2 are read off the germline V gene as KGHSH and LQKENI. The CDR3 runs 17 amino acids, cysteine and phenylalanine included. Left in the record is the CDR3 DNA by itself, 51 bases read in frame from the first base. Source material: PBMCs. The rearrangement joined TRBV18 to TRBJ2-6; 8 of the junction bases match TRBD1. This TCR derives from a man aged 18 to 35 in good health and CMV-seronegative. The CDR3 reads CASSRAAGGAGANVLTF. The nucleotide sequence is TGTGCCAGCTCACGGGCGGCAGGGGGCGCTGGGGCCAACGTCCTGACTTTC.